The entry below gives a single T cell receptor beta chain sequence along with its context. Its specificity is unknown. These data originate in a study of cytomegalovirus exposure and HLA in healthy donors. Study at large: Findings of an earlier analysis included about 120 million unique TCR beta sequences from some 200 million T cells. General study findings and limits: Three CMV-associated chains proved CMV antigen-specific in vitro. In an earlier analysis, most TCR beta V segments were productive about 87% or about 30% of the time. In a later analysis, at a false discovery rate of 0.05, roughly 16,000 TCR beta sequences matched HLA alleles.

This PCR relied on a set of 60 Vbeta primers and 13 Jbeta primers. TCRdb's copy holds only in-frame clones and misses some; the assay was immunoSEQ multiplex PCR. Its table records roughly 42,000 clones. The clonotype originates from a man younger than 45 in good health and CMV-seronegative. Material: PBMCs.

CDR3 in DNA: TGCGCCAGCAGCCAAGTTTTGGGCGCATCCGATGAGCAGTTCTTC. Translated: CASSQVLGASDEQFF. J is TRBJ2-1 and V is TRBV4-3; D gene unclear. Trimming shortened V by 1 base and J by 8 bases, and 15 bases separated the two germline ends. Germline V gene data show CDR1 as LGHNA and CDR2 as YSLEER. This CDR3 spans 15 amino acids.